These 22 T cell receptor beta chains originate from one sample sequenced in a study of T cells in Graves' hyperthyroidism and ophthalmopathy. RNA transcripts provided the source from which TCR beta CDR3 regions were amplified. HTBI primers drove first-round RT-PCR of the TCR CDR3. TCRdb re-derived calls from the multiplex PCR reads in MiXCR, one entry per CDR3 protein. The sample holds approximately 330,000 distinct CDR3 sequences, around a fifth seen once. The specimen sequenced was blood. Receptors originate from a woman aged 45-59 years with Graves' hyperthyroidism.

This clonotype came up a few times. The CDR3: CASSLSGWTYEQYF. The CDR3 nucleotides read TGTGCCAGCAGTTTATCCGGGTGGACCTACGAGCAGTACTTC. This chain connects TRBV27 to TRBJ2-7; D is unresolved. Germline V gene sequence: CDR1 MNHEY, CDR2 SMNVEV (reference sequence). The CDR3 is made up of 14 amino acids. V was pared by 0 bases and J by 2 bases, with 8 bases between.

There are many counts of this clonotype. The genes are TRBV4-1 and TRBJ2-7, with no clear D. Germline V gene lookup returns CDR1 MGHRA and CDR2 YSYEKL. CDR3 length equals 19 residues. The V end was cut by 2 bases, the J end by 0 bases, with 23 bases between. CDR3 residues: CASSQRYPPKVPSSYEQYF. The CDR3 DNA reads TGCGCCAGCAGCCAACGTTACCCGCCCAAGGTCCCCTCCTCCTACGAGCAGTACTTC.

The chain joins TRBV5-1 to TRBJ2-2, with 10 bases that match TRBD2. Trimming cost V 10 bases and J 6 bases; bases outside gene matches: 6. This CDR3 has 13 residues. CDR1 is SGHRS, CDR2 YFSETQ, per germline. CDR3 in amino acids: CASHSGGPGELFF. CDR3 in DNA: TGCGCCTCACATAGCGGGGGGCCCGGGGAGCTGTTTTTT.

The chain uses TRBV19 and TRBJ1-1; D might be TRBD1 (6 bases). Trimming removed 5 bases from V and 7 bases from J, with 14 bases in between. The germline V gene has CDR1 LNHDA and CDR2 SQIVND (reference sequence). This CDR3 contains 13 residues. The CDR3 coding sequence is TGTGCCAGTAGTGTTACAGGGTACAGTGAAGCTTTCTTT. This encodes CASSVTGYSEAFF.

This clonotype was counted ten times or more. The V call is TRBV11-2, the J call TRBJ2-4; TRBD1 aligns across 9 bases. CDR1 is SGHAT and CDR2 is FQNNGV in the germline V gene. V lost 4 bases and J lost 0; bases outside the gene matches: 7. This CDR3 region has 17 residues. CDR3 sequence (DNA): TGTGCCAGCAGCTCCACCCCACAGGGGGCAGCCAAAAACATTCAGTACTTC. It translates to CASSSTPQGAAKNIQYF.

In its sample, this clonotype was seen many times. V usage is TRBV20-1 and J usage is TRBJ2-7, with D perhaps TRBD2 (7 bases). Trimming cost V 3 bases and J 3 bases, with 18 bases left between them. The germline V gene encodes CDR1 DFQATT and CDR2 SNEGSKA (reference sequence). The CDR3 is 15 residues long. The CDR3: CSARDLGGQYYEQYF. CDR3 nucleotide sequence: TGCAGTGCTAGGGATTTGGGGGGGCAGTACTACGAGCAGTACTTC.

This clonotype was detected ten times or more. J is TRBJ1-5 and V is TRBV28; D is unclear. CDR1 and CDR2 from the germline V gene are MDHEN and SYDVKM. The CDR3 has 18 amino acids. V shed 4 bases and J shed 2 bases, with 21 bases lying between them. The CDR3 protein is CASSSFQRTQRGNQPQHF. In DNA, the CDR3 is TGTGCCAGCAGTTCGTTCCAGCGGACTCAAAGGGGCAATCAGCCCCAGCATTTT.

As for this clonotype: A much larger clone lies one base from this, so it may be a read error. The V and J genes are TRBV6-1 and TRBJ1-1, with a possible D match to TRBD1 (5 bases). V was shortened by 6 bases and J by 11 bases, with 13 bases between the two germline ends. CDR3 size: 11 residues. The germline gives CDR1 MNHNS, CDR2 SASEGT. CDR3 coding DNA: TGTGCCAGCAGACCGCTACAGGAGGCTTTCTTT. It specifies CASRPLQEAFF.

This rearrangement joins TRBV10-3 to TRBJ1-2; D not resolved. The V gene's germline CDR1 is ENHRY and CDR2 SYGVKD. CDR3 size: 13 residues. V lost 4 bases, J lost 2 bases, and 8 bases lay in between. The CDR3 sequence: CAISADENYGYTF. CDR3 coding DNA: TGTGCCATCAGTGCTGACGAGAACTATGGCTACACCTTC.

This clonotype came up a few times. The chain is built from TRBV24-1 and TRBJ2-7; D call uncertain. Per germline, CDR1 KGHDR and CDR2 SFDVKD. This CDR3 comprises 11 residues. Trimming shortened V by 1 base and J by 6 bases, and 3 bases separated the two germline ends. CDR3 protein: CATSDLSEQYF. DNA of the CDR3: TGTGCCACCAGTGATTTATCCGAGCAGTACTTC.

This clonotype was recorded at least ten times. V and J are TRBV3-1 and TRBJ2-1; TRBD1 aligns across 7 bases. V gave up 3 bases and J gave up 8 bases; unmatched junction bases: 4. This CDR3 spans 13 amino acids. Germline-derived CDR1 and CDR2 are LGHDT and YNNKEL (reference sequence). CDR3 region: CASSHNRGDEQFF. The DNA of the CDR3 is TGTGCCAGCAGCCACAACAGGGGTGATGAGCAGTTCTTC.

The rearrangement uses TRBV7-9 and TRBJ1-1, with 8 bases lining up with TRBD1. Trimming at V came to 7 bases and at J to 1 base, leaving 5 bases not matched to a gene. This CDR3 has 14 residues. Germline V gene sequence: CDR1 SEHNR, CDR2 FQNEAQ (reference sequence). The CDR3 spells CASTLGTGNTEAFF. CDR3 DNA: TGTGCCAGCACTCTAGGGACAGGGAACACTGAAGCTTTCTTT.

For this clonotype: Given the absence of the conserved phenylalanine or tryptophan at the CDR3 end, a read error is likely. The J gene is TRBJ2-6, the V gene TRBV7-2, with 8 bases aligning to TRBD2. This CDR3 contains 16 residues. The V and J ends lost 9 bases and 4 bases, in that order; junction bases with no gene match: 11. Germline V CDR1 and CDR2: SGHTA, FQGNSA. The CDR3 DNA reads as TGTGCCAGTAACCCCCGGGGGGGAACGGGGGCCAACGTCCTGACTTCC. The encoded protein is CASNPRGGTGANVLTS.

The rearrangement uses TRBV10-2 and TRBJ2-2; 8 nucleotides agree with TRBD2. CDR1 WSHSY and CDR2 SAAADI come from the germline V gene. This CDR3 comprises 14 residues. Unmatched junction bases numbered 5, after V lost 4 bases and J lost 7 bases. CDR3 region: CASSVAGGSGELFF. The CDR3 DNA sequence: TGCGCCAGCAGTGTGGCGGGAGGTAGCGGGGAGCTGTTTTTT.

This clonotype appeared a few times. V gene TRBV13 combines with J gene TRBJ2-7; D might be TRBD2 (7 bases). Germline CDR1 reads PRHDT; CDR2 reads FYEKMQ (reference sequence). Trimming left V 6 bases short and J 6 bases short, with 15 bases between. This CDR3 spans 13 amino acids. DNA for the CDR3: TGTGCCAGCAGGCGGGGGCCCCAGGGCGAGCAGTACTTC. Protein product: CASRRGPQGEQYF.

This clonotype was counted between two and nine times. This sequence may be a read error, since a much larger clone differs from it by one base. This chain connects TRBV12-3 or TRBV12-4 to TRBJ2-7; 7 nucleotides match TRBD1. This CDR3 has 13 amino acids. Trimming took 4 bases from V and 6 from J; bases not matched to a gene: 6. The DNA for the CDR3 is TGTGCCAGCAGTTCAGGACAGGCGGGCGAGCAGTACTTC. Protein sequence: CASSSGQAGEQYF.

This clonotype came up a few times. The chain has TRBV19 and TRBJ2-4; TRBD1 agrees at 7 bases. The CDR3 extends over 15 amino acids. CDR1 and CDR2 from the germline V gene are LNHDA and SQIVND (reference sequence). The ends lost 5 bases at V and 2 bases at J; junction bases unmatched: 6. The CDR3 here is CASSVLQGSKNIQYF. In DNA form, the CDR3 reads TGTGCCAGTAGTGTACTACAGGGGTCCAAAAACATTCAGTACTTC.

The chain recombines TRBV24-1 with TRBJ2-2, with D perhaps TRBD1 (5 bases). Trimming took 0 bases from V and 4 from J, leaving 8 bases between them. The CDR3 consists of 15 residues. Germline V gene sequence: CDR1 KGHDR, CDR2 SFDVKD. DNA of the CDR3: TGTGCCACCAGTGATTTGCCCGACAGCACCGGGGAGCTGTTTTTT. It is translated as CATSDLPDSTGELFF.

The rearrangement uses TRBV7-2 and TRBJ2-7; TRBD1 matches 7 bases. Germline values: CDR1 SGHTA, CDR2 FQGNSA. Trimming took 4 bases from V and 6 from J; bases not matched to a gene: 3. The CDR3 loop spans 12 amino acids. The CDR3 sequence: CASSSTGIEQYF. The CDR3 DNA sequence: TGTGCCAGCAGCTCGACAGGGATCGAGCAGTACTTC.

This clonotype came up many times. The chain is built from TRBV2 and TRBJ1-1, with TRBD1 as a possible D gene (6 bases). The ends were cut back, 4 bases at V and 5 bases at J, with 17 bases in the middle. The germline V gene encodes CDR1 SNHLY and CDR2 FYNNEI. The CDR3 has 15 amino acids. The CDR3 region is CASSVDGGKGTEAFF. The CDR3 DNA follows: TGTGCCAGCAGTGTAGACGGGGGCAAGGGGACTGAAGCTTTCTTT.

This clonotype was detected ten times or more. The chain combines TRBV12-3 or TRBV12-4 with TRBJ2-7, with D perhaps TRBD1 (5 bases). V was cut by 2 bases and J by 4 bases, with 9 bases left in between. CDR3 length: 13 amino acids. CDR3 amino acids: CASSLQGWYEQYF. The CDR3 DNA is TGTGCCAGCAGTTTACAGGGTTGGTACGAGCAGTACTTC.

V and J are TRBV2 and TRBJ1-1; possible D gene TRBD1, 6 bases. V was clipped by 6 bases and J by 7 bases, with 15 bases between them. Germline V lookup: CDR1 SNHLY, CDR2 FYNNEI. The CDR3 has 13 amino acids. The CDR3 DNA is TGTGCCAGCAGCCAGGAGGGGGGGATTGAAGCTTTCTTT. As protein: CASSQEGGIEAFF.